This T cell receptor (beta chain) was recovered during a study of T cell clones after liver transplantation. Study-wide context: TCRbeta sequencing after a pre-transplant mixed lymphocyte reaction identified graft-donor-reactive clones, later tracked in post-transplant blood.

In the case of this clone: Its antigen is unidentified.

General study findings and limits: Rather than being deleted, graft donor-reactive T cells may have moved into the graft.

Clones were sequenced by immunoSEQ multiplex PCR, and TCRdb holds only the in-frame ones, with some missing. The sample records roughly 70,000 clones, around nine tenths being singletons. The TCR comes from a human donor who received a liver transplant. The sample in question was CD4+ T cells from blood, obtained before liver transplant.

The CDR3 sequence: CASSLAGTGNEQFF. CDR3 DNA sequence: TGCGCCAGCAGCTTGGCCGGGACAGGCAATGAGCAGTTCTTC. This sequence joins TRBV5-1 and TRBJ2-1, with TRBD1 matching 8 bases. CDR3 length: 14 residues. Germline-derived CDR1 and CDR2 are SGHRS and YFSETQ. With V trimmed by 0 bases and J by 6 bases, 2 bases remained unmatched.